Listed below are T cell receptor beta chains from one sample, sequenced in a study of cytomegalovirus exposure and HLA in healthy donors. The data were produced by immunoSEQ multiplex PCR, yet TCRdb's version contains in-frame clones alone and is incomplete. The sample has some 150,000 clones, under 80% seen once. The sample comprised PBMCs. These receptors all stem from a man aged 40-49 years in good health and CMV-seronegative. Each CDR3 is given with its conserved first and last residue. The order of the fields is D gene, V gene, J gene, clone size, CDR3 DNA, CDR3 protein. D genes are given only for firm matches. Clone size is stated in some rows and not others, as once, few, many or a class when expanded.

d_gene: TRBD1
v_gene: TRBV2
j_gene: TRBJ1-5
abundance: few
CDR3nt: TGTGCCACAACAGGGGGCGCTTATCAGCCCCAGCATTTT
CDR3aa: CATTGGAYQPQHF

d_gene: -
v_gene: TRBV6-4
j_gene: TRBJ1-1
abundance: -
CDR3nt: TGTGCCAGCAGTGATGGAGGTCCTGAAGCTTTCTTT
CDR3aa: CASSDGGPEAFF

d_gene: -
v_gene: TRBV5-4
j_gene: TRBJ2-7
abundance: -
CDR3nt: TGTGCCAGCAGCGAGAACTCCTACGAGCAGTACTTC
CDR3aa: CASSENSYEQYF

d_gene: -
v_gene: TRBV4-1
j_gene: TRBJ1-5
abundance: -
CDR3nt: TGCGCCAGCAGCCAAGATCAGGCGGGGCCGCGGCAGCCCCAGCATTTT
CDR3aa: CASSQDQAGPRQPQHF

d_gene: -
v_gene: TRBV13
j_gene: TRBJ2-2
abundance: -
CDR3nt: TGTGCCAGCAGCTTAGCCCCGAGGAACACCGGGGAGCTGTTTTTT
CDR3aa: CASSLAPRNTGELFF

d_gene: -
v_gene: TRBV2
j_gene: TRBJ2-5
abundance: -
CDR3nt: TGTGCCAGCAGTATGGTTACGGGGCAGTACTTC
CDR3aa: CASSMVTGQYF

d_gene: -
v_gene: TRBV4-1
j_gene: TRBJ1-1
abundance: few
CDR3nt: TGCGCCAGCAGCCAAGCGTGGGTGGAGACTGAAGCTTTCTTT
CDR3aa: CASSQAWVETEAFF

d_gene: TRBD1
v_gene: TRBV7-8
j_gene: TRBJ2-3
abundance: -
CDR3nt: TGTGCCAGCAGCCACCCCTCCAGGGGGGATACGCAGTATTTT
CDR3aa: CASSHPSRGDTQYF

d_gene: TRBD2
v_gene: TRBV11-2
j_gene: TRBJ2-1
abundance: few
CDR3nt: TGTGCCAGCAGCTTACCTAGCGGGGGGCCAATTGAGCAGTTCTTC
CDR3aa: CASSLPSGGPIEQFF

d_gene: -
v_gene: TRBV15
j_gene: TRBJ2-7
abundance: -
CDR3nt: TGTGCCACCACTTGGGGCGACGAGCAGTACTTC
CDR3aa: CATTWGDEQYF

d_gene: TRBD1
v_gene: TRBV6-6
j_gene: TRBJ2-3
abundance: -
CDR3nt: TGTGCCAGCAGATTAGGACAGGGGCGGTCAGATACGCAGTATTTT
CDR3aa: CASRLGQGRSDTQYF

d_gene: TRBD1
v_gene: TRBV11-2
j_gene: TRBJ1-1
abundance: -
CDR3nt: TGTGCCAGCAGCTTAGTGTCGGCAGGGGGAAGAACTGAAGCTTTCTTT
CDR3aa: CASSLVSAGGRTEAFF

d_gene: -
v_gene: TRBV7-2
j_gene: TRBJ2-2
abundance: once
CDR3nt: TGTGCCAGCAGCCAGCAGGGGAACACCGGGGAGCTGTTTTTT
CDR3aa: CASSQQGNTGELFF

d_gene: -
v_gene: TRBV29-1
j_gene: TRBJ2-1
abundance: -
CDR3nt: TGCAGCGTTGAGGTCAGGATTAGCAATGAGCAGTTCTTC
CDR3aa: CSVEVRISNEQFF

d_gene: -
v_gene: TRBV7-2
j_gene: TRBJ1-2
abundance: few
CDR3nt: TGTGCCAGCAGCTTAATTGGTACAGACAACTATGGCTACACCTTC
CDR3aa: CASSLIGTDNYGYTF

d_gene: -
v_gene: TRBV7-2
j_gene: TRBJ2-2
abundance: -
CDR3nt: TGTGCCAGCAGCCCTGGGACACTGAACACCGGGGAGCTGTTTTTT
CDR3aa: CASSPGTLNTGELFF

d_gene: TRBD1
v_gene: TRBV7-2
j_gene: TRBJ2-3
abundance: -
CDR3nt: TGTGCCAGCAGCTTTTTTCCGGGACAGGGGGCAGATACGCAGTATTTT
CDR3aa: CASSFFPGQGADTQYF

d_gene: TRBD1
v_gene: TRBV27
j_gene: TRBJ2-2
abundance: once
CDR3nt: TGTGCCAGCAGGGACAGGGGTAACACCGGGGAGCTGTTTTTT
CDR3aa: CASRDRGNTGELFF

d_gene: -
v_gene: TRBV14
j_gene: TRBJ2-7
abundance: few
CDR3nt: TGTGCCAGCTCGGCAGGAAATCGAGTTTCCTACGAGCAGTACTTC
CDR3aa: CASSAGNRVSYEQYF

d_gene: -
v_gene: TRBV2
j_gene: TRBJ1-4
abundance: -
CDR3nt: TGTGCCTGCAACTCTTATGAAAAACTGTTTTTT
CDR3aa: CACNSYEKLFF

d_gene: TRBD1
v_gene: TRBV7-9
j_gene: TRBJ2-1
abundance: -
CDR3nt: TGTGCCAGCAGCCAAGCCACAGGGGATAATGAGCAGTTCTTC
CDR3aa: CASSQATGDNEQFF

d_gene: TRBD1
v_gene: TRBV9
j_gene: TRBJ1-2
abundance: -
CDR3nt: TGTGCCAGCAGCTGGGGACAGGGGGCTCATGGCTACACCTTC
CDR3aa: CASSWGQGAHGYTF

d_gene: TRBD1
v_gene: TRBV2
j_gene: TRBJ1-6
abundance: -
CDR3nt: TGTGCCAGCAGTCTCGGACAGGGGAATTCACCCCTCCACTTT
CDR3aa: CASSLGQGNSPLHF

d_gene: -
v_gene: TRBV6-5
j_gene: TRBJ2-7
abundance: -
CDR3nt: TGTGCCAGCAGTGAAGGGGGGGACTTCTACGAGCAGTACTTC
CDR3aa: CASSEGGDFYEQYF

d_gene: TRBD1
v_gene: TRBV19
j_gene: TRBJ2-7
abundance: -
CDR3nt: TGTGCCAGTAGTTCCGGGACAGGCTCCTACGAGCAGTACTTC
CDR3aa: CASSSGTGSYEQYF

d_gene: -
v_gene: TRBV15
j_gene: TRBJ2-7
abundance: -
CDR3nt: TGTGCCACCAAAGGGGCCGACGAGCAGTACTTC
CDR3aa: CATKGADEQYF

d_gene: -
v_gene: TRBV2
j_gene: TRBJ1-3
abundance: -
CDR3nt: TGTGCCAGCACCCAGGACACCAGAAACACCATATATTTT
CDR3aa: CASTQDTRNTIYF

d_gene: TRBD1
v_gene: TRBV5-4
j_gene: TRBJ2-7
abundance: -
CDR3nt: TGTGCCAGCACCATCGGACAGGGTGGATATGAAGAGCAGTACTTC
CDR3aa: CASTIGQGGYEEQYF

d_gene: TRBD2
v_gene: TRBV6-1
j_gene: TRBJ2-2
abundance: -
CDR3nt: TGTGCCAGCAGTAAAGCGGGGGGGCCAGGGGAGCTGTTTTTT
CDR3aa: CASSKAGGPGELFF

d_gene: TRBD1
v_gene: TRBV6-4
j_gene: TRBJ1-1
abundance: -
CDR3nt: TGTGCCAGCAGTGACGCTGGTGACAGGGGGGACACTGAAGCTTTCTTT
CDR3aa: CASSDAGDRGDTEAFF

d_gene: TRBD1
v_gene: TRBV30
j_gene: TRBJ1-1
abundance: -
CDR3nt: TGTGCCTGGAGTAGGAGGGGGCAGAGCACTGAAGCTTTCTTT
CDR3aa: CAWSRRGQSTEAFF

d_gene: TRBD2
v_gene: TRBV4-2
j_gene: TRBJ2-5
abundance: -
CDR3nt: TGTGCCAGCAGCCAAGAGGCGGGGGGTCAAGAGACCCAGTACTTC
CDR3aa: CASSQEAGGQETQYF

d_gene: -
v_gene: TRBV7-8
j_gene: TRBJ2-5
abundance: -
CDR3nt: TGTGCCAGCAGTCAGGGAGAGACCCAGTACTTC
CDR3aa: CASSQGETQYF

d_gene: -
v_gene: TRBV5-6
j_gene: TRBJ2-7
abundance: -
CDR3nt: TGTGCCAGCAGCGCCCGAGGCGAGCAGTACTTC
CDR3aa: CASSARGEQYF

d_gene: -
v_gene: TRBV5-1
j_gene: TRBJ2-7
abundance: -
CDR3nt: TGCGCCAGCAGAAACGGGGGCTCCTACGAGCAGTACTTC
CDR3aa: CASRNGGSYEQYF

d_gene: TRBD1
v_gene: TRBV18
j_gene: TRBJ1-1
abundance: -
CDR3nt: TGTGCCAGCGCACAGGGGGCAAACACTGAAGCTTTCTTT
CDR3aa: CASAQGANTEAFF

d_gene: -
v_gene: TRBV7-2
j_gene: TRBJ1-1
abundance: -
CDR3nt: TGTGCCAGCAGCTTCGGAGGGAACACTGAAGCTTTCTTT
CDR3aa: CASSFGGNTEAFF

d_gene: TRBD1
v_gene: TRBV30
j_gene: TRBJ2-3
abundance: -
CDR3nt: TGTGCCTGGAGTGTAGACAGGGGGTCTCAGTATTTT
CDR3aa: CAWSVDRGSQYF

d_gene: TRBD2
v_gene: TRBV6-5
j_gene: TRBJ2-7
abundance: -
CDR3nt: TGTGCCAGCAGTCGCCCGTCTAGCGGATCCTACGAGCAGTACTTC
CDR3aa: CASSRPSSGSYEQYF

d_gene: -
v_gene: TRBV7-2
j_gene: TRBJ1-1
abundance: -
CDR3nt: TGTGCCAGCAGCTTAACGGGGGGGAGCTGGACTGAAGCTTTCTTT
CDR3aa: CASSLTGGSWTEAFF

d_gene: -
v_gene: TRBV6-1
j_gene: TRBJ1-3
abundance: -
CDR3nt: TGTGCCAGCAGACAGGGAGACTCTGGAAACACCATATATTTT
CDR3aa: CASRQGDSGNTIYF